A selection of T cell receptor beta chains follows, all from one sample in a study of blood T cells in healthy people across ages. TCRdb re-analysed the 5' RACE reads in MiXCR, keeping a single row per CDR3 protein. This sample has about 1 million distinct CDR3 sequences; approximately 25% occur once, and the top ten carry 0.75%. These records were also assigned to another study, of T cells of mothers and their children.

Sample: blood. The receptors were sampled from a girl aged 2-9 years in good health. Each CDR3 is given with its conserved first and last residue. D genes are given only for firm matches. A row's size may be missing; if present it is once, few, many or a size class.

j_call: TRBJ2-6; clone_size: few; d_call: -; v_call: TRBV20-1; cdr3_nt: TGCAGTGCTAAGGCAGACGAGCCCTCTGGGGCCAACGTCCTGACTTTC; cdr3_aa: CSAKADEPSGANVLTF
j_call: TRBJ2-7; clone_size: few; d_call: -; v_call: TRBV20-1; cdr3_nt: TGCAGTGCCGAAGCACAGAACTGGAGCTCCTACGAGCAGTACTTC; cdr3_aa: CSAEAQNWSSYEQYF
j_call: TRBJ2-4; clone_size: few; d_call: -; v_call: TRBV4-3; cdr3_nt: TGCGCCAGCAGCCAACTTCTCATAAACGGAAACATTCAGTACTTC; cdr3_aa: CASSQLLINGNIQYF
j_call: TRBJ2-7; clone_size: -; d_call: -; v_call: TRBV28; cdr3_nt: TGTGCCAGCAGTTTTAGGGACCTCAACGAGCAGTACTTC; cdr3_aa: CASSFRDLNEQYF
j_call: TRBJ2-1; clone_size: -; d_call: -; v_call: TRBV12-3/TRBV12-4; cdr3_nt: TGTGCCAGCAGTTTTCCCGGGGTTGGGAACTCCTACAATGAGCAGTTCTTC; cdr3_aa: CASSFPGVGNSYNEQFF
j_call: TRBJ1-2; clone_size: few; d_call: -; v_call: TRBV9; cdr3_nt: TGTGCCAGCAGCGTAGTTACAGATGGCTACACCTTC; cdr3_aa: CASSVVTDGYTF
j_call: TRBJ2-4; clone_size: few; d_call: TRBD1; v_call: TRBV4-3; cdr3_nt: TGCGCCAGCAGCCAAGAACGGGACAGGGTCAACATTCAGTACTTC; cdr3_aa: CASSQERDRVNIQYF
j_call: TRBJ2-5; clone_size: few; d_call: TRBD2; v_call: TRBV4-3; cdr3_nt: TGCGCCAGCAGCCCGGGACTAGCGGGGCAGACCCAGTACTTC; cdr3_aa: CASSPGLAGQTQYF
j_call: TRBJ2-5; clone_size: few; d_call: -; v_call: TRBV7-9; cdr3_nt: TGTGCCAGCAGCTTAAATGGGACGCTGGAGACTCAGTACTTC; cdr3_aa: CASSLNGTLETQYF
j_call: TRBJ1-2; clone_size: -; d_call: -; v_call: TRBV12-3/TRBV12-4; cdr3_nt: TGTGCCAGCAGCGATCGACTAGGGACTAACTATGGCTACACCTTC; cdr3_aa: CASSDRLGTNYGYTF
j_call: TRBJ2-7; clone_size: few; d_call: TRBD2; v_call: TRBV15; cdr3_nt: TGTGCCACCAGCAGAGTAAATTCTTGGGGGGGTCGTGTCTACGAGCAGTACTTC; cdr3_aa: CATSRVNSWGGRVYEQYF
j_call: TRBJ2-4; clone_size: -; d_call: -; v_call: TRBV12-3/TRBV12-4; cdr3_nt: TGTGCCAGCAGTTTACGGTCCAAAAACATTCAGTACTTC; cdr3_aa: CASSLRSKNIQYF
j_call: TRBJ2-3; clone_size: -; d_call: -; v_call: TRBV20-1; cdr3_nt: TGCAGTGCTAGCGGACAGCTCACAGATACGCAGTATTTT; cdr3_aa: CSASGQLTDTQYF
j_call: TRBJ1-4; clone_size: -; d_call: TRBD1; v_call: TRBV6-6; cdr3_nt: TGTGCCAGCAGCTCCGCGGGACAGGGGTCAAAACTGTTTTTT; cdr3_aa: CASSSAGQGSKLFF
j_call: TRBJ1-2; clone_size: -; d_call: -; v_call: TRBV29-1; cdr3_nt: -; cdr3_aa: CSVGQGAF
j_call: TRBJ2-5; clone_size: few; d_call: TRBD1; v_call: TRBV10-3; cdr3_nt: TGTGCCACCCACCGGGACAGGGGTGGTTTCGAGACCCAGTACTTC; cdr3_aa: CATHRDRGGFETQYF
j_call: TRBJ2-5; clone_size: -; d_call: TRBD2; v_call: TRBV6-2/TRBV6-3; cdr3_nt: TGTGCCAGCAGTATTCCCCTAGCGGGACAGGAGACCCAGTACTTC; cdr3_aa: CASSIPLAGQETQYF
j_call: TRBJ2-5; clone_size: -; d_call: TRBD2; v_call: TRBV29-1; cdr3_nt: TGCAGCGTTGCCGGGACTAGCGGGGCAAACGCACCACAGGCCCAGTACTTC; cdr3_aa: CSVAGTSGANAPQAQYF
j_call: TRBJ2-7; clone_size: -; d_call: TRBD2; v_call: TRBV20-1; cdr3_nt: TGCCGTGCTAGAGATAGGAGGCTAGCGGATTACGAGCAGTACTTC; cdr3_aa: CRARDRRLADYEQYF
j_call: TRBJ2-5; clone_size: -; d_call: -; v_call: TRBV29-1; cdr3_nt: TGCAGCGTCGACCCCTTCGACAGAGAAGAGACCCAGTACTTC; cdr3_aa: CSVDPFDREETQYF
j_call: TRBJ2-1; clone_size: -; d_call: TRBD2; v_call: TRBV12-3/TRBV12-4; cdr3_nt: TGTGCCAGCATCACGGCCGGGACTAGCGGGATCAATGAGCAGTTCTTC; cdr3_aa: CASITAGTSGINEQFF
j_call: TRBJ1-2; clone_size: few; d_call: -; v_call: TRBV7-8; cdr3_nt: TGTGCCAGCAGCTTACCCGGGTCCGGCCCCTATGGCTACACCTTC; cdr3_aa: CASSLPGSGPYGYTF
j_call: TRBJ2-7; clone_size: -; d_call: -; v_call: TRBV7-8; cdr3_nt: TGTGCCAGCAGCTTCAGGGGGAGGCACTACGAGCAGTACTTC; cdr3_aa: CASSFRGRHYEQYF
j_call: TRBJ2-7; clone_size: -; d_call: TRBD2; v_call: TRBV7-2; cdr3_nt: TGTGCCAGCAGCTTAGCAAGCGGGAGGGTTAGCTCCTACGAGCAGTACTTC; cdr3_aa: CASSLASGRVSSYEQYF
j_call: TRBJ1-1; clone_size: -; d_call: -; v_call: TRBV10-3; cdr3_nt: TGTGCCATCAGTGAATCCGGGGACCGGGGAACTGAAGCTTTCTTT; cdr3_aa: CAISESGDRGTEAFF
j_call: TRBJ1-4; clone_size: -; d_call: -; v_call: TRBV12-3/TRBV12-4; cdr3_nt: TGTGCCAGCAGCCGATTGGAGGAACTGTTTTTT; cdr3_aa: CASSRLEELFF
j_call: TRBJ1-2; clone_size: few; d_call: -; v_call: TRBV29-1; cdr3_nt: TGCAGCGTTGAACTTTTTACTTCCTATGGCTACACCTTC; cdr3_aa: CSVELFTSYGYTF
j_call: TRBJ2-7; clone_size: -; d_call: -; v_call: TRBV6-6; cdr3_nt: TGTGCCAGCGGGGAACTTCGGGACGATTCCTACGAGCAGTGCTTC; cdr3_aa: CASGELRDDSYEQCF
j_call: TRBJ1-2; clone_size: -; d_call: TRBD1; v_call: TRBV14; cdr3_nt: TGTGCCAGCAGCCAAGATTTGCTTGGGACAGGCCTCTATGGCTACACCTTC; cdr3_aa: CASSQDLLGTGLYGYTF
j_call: TRBJ2-2; clone_size: -; d_call: -; v_call: TRBV5-1; cdr3_nt: TGCGCCAGCAGACACCCCTCCGGGGAGCTGTTTTTT; cdr3_aa: CASRHPSGELFF
j_call: TRBJ1-3; clone_size: -; d_call: -; v_call: TRBV5-1; cdr3_nt: TGCGCCAGCAGTCCCAGAGGTCGTGGAAACACCATATATTTT; cdr3_aa: CASSPRGRGNTIYF
j_call: TRBJ1-4; clone_size: -; d_call: TRBD1; v_call: TRBV15; cdr3_nt: TGTGCCACCAGCGCGAAGTACCGGGACAGGGTGGCAACTAATGAAAAACTGTTTTTT; cdr3_aa: CATSAKYRDRVATNEKLFF
j_call: TRBJ2-5; clone_size: once; d_call: -; v_call: TRBV20-1; cdr3_nt: TGCAGTGCTAGAGATTACGCCGTGGAGACCCAGTACTTC; cdr3_aa: CSARDYAVETQYF
j_call: TRBJ2-2; clone_size: few; d_call: -; v_call: TRBV7-2; cdr3_nt: TGTGCCAGCAGCTTATTCACTGTAGCTGCGACCGGGAAGCTGTTTTTT; cdr3_aa: CASSLFTVAATGKLFF
j_call: TRBJ2-5; clone_size: -; d_call: -; v_call: TRBV19; cdr3_nt: TGTGCCAGTAGTATGGATTCAGTGGGCGGAGAGACCCAGTACTTC; cdr3_aa: CASSMDSVGGETQYF
j_call: TRBJ2-5; clone_size: few; d_call: -; v_call: TRBV12-3/TRBV12-4; cdr3_nt: TGTGCCAGCAATTCAGGGGCTTACCAAGAGACCCAGTACTTC; cdr3_aa: CASNSGAYQETQYF
j_call: TRBJ2-1; clone_size: -; d_call: -; v_call: TRBV29-1; cdr3_nt: TGCAGCGTTGAGGGGCATTACAGGAATGAGCAGTTCTTC; cdr3_aa: CSVEGHYRNEQFF
j_call: TRBJ2-7; clone_size: few; d_call: -; v_call: TRBV10-3; cdr3_nt: TGTGCCATCACCGAGCCAGGACGCTTGGAGAGGGAGCAGTACTTC; cdr3_aa: CAITEPGRLEREQYF
j_call: TRBJ1-1; clone_size: few; d_call: TRBD1; v_call: TRBV7-9; cdr3_nt: TGTACCAGCAGCTCAAACTATCGCATACAGGGGGCCAGGGACACTGAAGCTTTCTTT; cdr3_aa: CTSSSNYRIQGARDTEAFF
j_call: TRBJ2-3; clone_size: -; d_call: -; v_call: TRBV9; cdr3_nt: TGCGCCAGCAGCGTAGCTCAGGGGGGGCGCACAGATACGCAGTATTTT; cdr3_aa: CASSVAQGGRTDTQYF
j_call: TRBJ2-5; clone_size: few; d_call: -; v_call: TRBV11-1; cdr3_nt: TGTGCCAGCAGCGTCCGAAACCCAGGGGAGACCCAGTACTTC; cdr3_aa: CASSVRNPGETQYF
j_call: TRBJ1-1; clone_size: -; d_call: TRBD1; v_call: TRBV7-2; cdr3_nt: TGCGCCAGCAGCCCAAGTTTAAGGGGGCACACTGAAGCTTTCTTT; cdr3_aa: CASSPSLRGHTEAFF
j_call: TRBJ2-2; clone_size: -; d_call: TRBD2; v_call: TRBV20-1; cdr3_nt: TGCAGTGCCCAGGGACTAGGGAGCGCCGGGGAGCTGTTTTTT; cdr3_aa: CSAQGLGSAGELFF
j_call: TRBJ1-1; clone_size: -; d_call: -; v_call: TRBV20-1; cdr3_nt: TGCAGTGCTCCGGGACCAATGAACACTGAAGCTTTCTTT; cdr3_aa: CSAPGPMNTEAFF
j_call: TRBJ1-6; clone_size: few; d_call: -; v_call: TRBV5-1; cdr3_nt: TGCGCCAGCAGCTTGGGGGACATCAATTCACCCCTCCACTTT; cdr3_aa: CASSLGDINSPLHF
j_call: TRBJ2-7; clone_size: few; d_call: -; v_call: TRBV6-5; cdr3_nt: TGTGCCAGCAGTTACGGAGTGGACCGCCACGAGCAGTACTTC; cdr3_aa: CASSYGVDRHEQYF
j_call: TRBJ2-5; clone_size: few; d_call: TRBD2; v_call: TRBV20-1; cdr3_nt: TGCAGTGCTCTACTAGCGGGGGGCCAAGAGACCCAGTACTTC; cdr3_aa: CSALLAGGQETQYF
j_call: TRBJ1-2; clone_size: few; d_call: -; v_call: TRBV4-1; cdr3_nt: TGCGCCAGCAGCCAACTTACAGGGTTCGGAGACTATGGCTACACCTTC; cdr3_aa: CASSQLTGFGDYGYTF
j_call: TRBJ1-2; clone_size: -; d_call: -; v_call: TRBV29-1; cdr3_nt: TGCAGCGGGAACGACCTGATGGGAGACTACACCTTC; cdr3_aa: CSGNDLMGDYTF
j_call: TRBJ2-7; clone_size: many; d_call: -; v_call: TRBV6-5; cdr3_nt: TGTGCCAGCTGGCATATAAACGAGCAGTACTTC; cdr3_aa: CASWHINEQYF
j_call: TRBJ2-2; clone_size: -; d_call: TRBD1; v_call: TRBV4-3; cdr3_nt: TGCGCCAGCAGCGGACAGGGGTTGCTGTTTTTT; cdr3_aa: CASSGQGLLFF
j_call: TRBJ2-3; clone_size: -; d_call: -; v_call: TRBV29-1; cdr3_nt: TGCAGCGTTGAGATCCCCGGGAGTACGCAGTATTTT; cdr3_aa: CSVEIPGSTQYF
j_call: TRBJ2-3; clone_size: -; d_call: -; v_call: TRBV9; cdr3_nt: TGTGCCAGCAGCGTAGCTCCCGACGGAAGCACAGATACGCAGTATTTT; cdr3_aa: CASSVAPDGSTDTQYF
j_call: TRBJ2-4; clone_size: -; d_call: TRBD2; v_call: TRBV19; cdr3_nt: TGTGCCAGTACCCTGGGACTAGCGGGAGGCATTCAGTACTTC; cdr3_aa: CASTLGLAGGIQYF
j_call: TRBJ2-2; clone_size: -; d_call: -; v_call: TRBV6-2/TRBV6-3; cdr3_nt: TGTGCCAGCAGACCGACAGCGGCCGGGGAGCTGTTTTTT; cdr3_aa: CASRPTAAGELFF
j_call: TRBJ2-3; clone_size: few; d_call: TRBD2; v_call: TRBV5-1; cdr3_nt: TGCGCCAGCAGCTTGGCCGGCGGGAGGGCCAGAGATACGCAGTATTTT; cdr3_aa: CASSLAGGRARDTQYF
j_call: TRBJ2-1; clone_size: few; d_call: TRBD2; v_call: TRBV29-1; cdr3_nt: TGCAGCGTTGAAGATCACGGCGGGGGGCTAGAGCAGTTCTTC; cdr3_aa: CSVEDHGGGLEQFF